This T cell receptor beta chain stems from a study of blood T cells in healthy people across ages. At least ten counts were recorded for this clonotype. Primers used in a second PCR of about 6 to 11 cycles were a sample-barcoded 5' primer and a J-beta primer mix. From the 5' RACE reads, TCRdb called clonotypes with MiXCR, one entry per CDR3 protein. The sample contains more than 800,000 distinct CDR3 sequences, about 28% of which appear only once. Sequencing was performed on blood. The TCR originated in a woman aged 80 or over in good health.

The CDR3 protein is CASSPAGQGLGRGYTF. CDR3 DNA: TGTGCCAGCAGCCCCGCCGGACAGGGTTTGGGACGTGGCTACACCTTC. V is TRBV7-2 and J is TRBJ1-2, with 8 bases lining up with TRBD1. Germline V gene data show CDR1 as SGHTA and CDR2 as FQGNSA. The ends lost 5 bases at V and 7 bases at J; junction bases unmatched: 15. CDR3 size: 16 residues. Supplemented by reference TRBV7-2 and TRBJ1-2, the full variable domain reads GAGVSQSPSNKVTEKGKDVELRCDPISGHTALYWYRQSLGQGLEFLIYFQGNSAPDKSGLPSDRFSAERTGGSVSTLTIQRTQQEDSAVYLCASSPAGQGLGRGYTFGSGTRLTVV.